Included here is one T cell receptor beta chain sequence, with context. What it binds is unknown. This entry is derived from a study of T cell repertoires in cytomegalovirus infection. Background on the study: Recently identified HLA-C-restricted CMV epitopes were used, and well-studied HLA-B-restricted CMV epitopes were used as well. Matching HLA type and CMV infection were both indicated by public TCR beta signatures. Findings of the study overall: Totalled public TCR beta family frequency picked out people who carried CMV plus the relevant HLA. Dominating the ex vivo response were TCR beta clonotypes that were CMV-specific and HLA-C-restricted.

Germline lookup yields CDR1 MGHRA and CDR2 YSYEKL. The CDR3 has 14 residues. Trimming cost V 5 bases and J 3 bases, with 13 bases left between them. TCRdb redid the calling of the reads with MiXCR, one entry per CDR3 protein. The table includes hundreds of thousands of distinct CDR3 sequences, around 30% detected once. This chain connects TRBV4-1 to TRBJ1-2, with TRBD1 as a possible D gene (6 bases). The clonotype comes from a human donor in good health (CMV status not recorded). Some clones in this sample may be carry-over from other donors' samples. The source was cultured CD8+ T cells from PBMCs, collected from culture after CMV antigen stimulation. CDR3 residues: CASSSPQGDYGYTF. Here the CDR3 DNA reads TGCGCCAGCAGCAGCCCACAGGGTGACTATGGCTACACCTTC.